The TCR beta chain described here comes from a study of T cells in Graves' hyperthyroidism and ophthalmopathy. A patient was excluded if there was uncontrolled infection, other autoimmune disease, pregnancy or lactation. The diagnoses drew upon clinical symptoms, serum thyroxine and TRAb, thyroid ultrasound and orbital computed tomography. On this clonotype itself: Its antigen is currently unknown.

Authors of the study amplified TCR beta CDR3 regions from RNA transcripts. Initially, a first-round RT-PCR of the TCR CDR3 employed the HTBI primer set. TCRdb called the multiplex PCR reads again in MiXCR, with one record for every CDR3 protein. Found here are just over 550,000 distinct CDR3 sequences, around 42% of them singletons; the top ten hold about 7.8%. Findings and limits, study-wide: In blood, most of the thyroid clonotypes expanded above 0.001 were also present. Model predictions of ophthalmopathy came a median approximately 6.2 months before onset.

There are 12 residues in the CDR3. Per germline, CDR1 MNHNY and CDR2 SVGAGI (reference sequence). The ends were cut back, 6 bases at V and 2 bases at J, with 7 bases in the middle. The specimen was peripheral blood or thyroid tissue (not recorded which). The TCR sequence derives from a woman aged 18-29 years with Graves' hyperthyroidism. This chain connects TRBV6-6 to TRBJ1-1; D remains unclear. The CDR3 reads CASRDPNTEAFF. In DNA, the CDR3 is TGTGCCAGCAGGGACCCCAACACTGAAGCTTTCTTT.